Listed here are 8 T cell receptor beta chains from one sample, sequenced in a study of blood T cell repertoires in COVID-19. Some clones are missing from TCRdb's copy, which holds only in-frame ones; the method was immunoSEQ multiplex PCR. The top ten hold around 10% of the sample, which has about 290,000 clones, around nine tenths seen once. The sequenced sample consisted of peripheral blood. The origin of the receptors is a woman aged 30 to 39 with COVID-19, enrolled during active disease.

V gene TRBV5-1 combines with J gene TRBJ2-5; 7 nucleotides match TRBD1. Germline CDR1 SGHRS, CDR2 YFSETQ. Trimming at V came to 1 base and at J to 5 bases, leaving 8 bases not matched to a gene. The CDR3 length is 15 residues. The DNA for the CDR3 is TGCGCCAGCAGCTTGAATGAGGGGGCTTGGGAGACCCAGTACTTC. Protein sequence: CASSLNEGAWETQYF.

CDR3 bases: TGTGCCAGCAGTTACTCGATCCGGGGGGAAAAACTGTTTTTT. As protein: CASSYSIRGEKLFF. The rearrangement joins TRBV6-5 to TRBJ1-4; the D gene is possibly TRBD1 (5 bases). The ends were cut back, 0 bases at V and 8 bases at J, with 10 bases in the middle. The CDR3 sequence is 14 residues long. Germline V CDR1 and CDR2: MNHEY, SVGAGI.

The chain is built from TRBV10-3 and TRBJ1-2, with 7 positions matching TRBD1. There are 15 residues in the CDR3. Germline V gene lookup returns CDR1 ENHRY and CDR2 SYGVKD. The junction had 11 bases not matched to a gene; V was cut back by 4 bases and J by 6 bases. CDR3: CAISATDNRGDGYTF. In nucleotides, the CDR3 is TGTGCCATCAGTGCGACCGATAACAGGGGAGATGGCTACACCTTC.

The chain combines TRBV18 with TRBJ1-5, with D maybe TRBD1 (6 bases). Between the trimmed V and J ends, which lost 3 bases and 0 bases, there was a span of 9 bases. The CDR3 runs to 15 residues. Germline V gene lookup returns CDR1 KGHSH and CDR2 LQKENI. DNA of the CDR3: TGTGCCAGCTCACCCGGACAGAATAGCAATCAGCCCCAGCATTTT. Its protein is CASSPGQNSNQPQHF.

The chain is built from TRBV28 and TRBJ2-5, with 10 bases identical to TRBD1. The trim removed 5 bases at V and 4 bases at J, leaving 7 bases unmatched. The CDR3 has 15 amino acids. In germline, CDR1 is MDHEN, CDR2 SYDVKM. The CDR3 spells CASSQRTGGRETQYF. For the CDR3, the DNA is TGTGCCAGCAGTCAGCGGACAGGGGGTCGAGAGACCCAGTACTTC.

The genes are TRBV13 and TRBJ1-3; TRBD1 aligns across 8 bases. This CDR3 region has 19 residues. V shed 5 bases and J 4 bases; nucleotides not matched to a gene: 19. Looked up from germline, CDR1 is PRHDT and CDR2 is FYEKMQ (reference sequence). The CDR3 reads CASSPPPGGGSHWGNTIYF. CDR3 DNA sequence: TGTGCCAGCAGCCCCCCCCCAGGGGGCGGTTCACATTGGGGAAACACCATATATTTT.

The chain recombines TRBV27 with TRBJ2-1; D is perhaps TRBD2 (5 bases). Trimming took 9 bases from V and 7 from J, leaving 19 bases between them. CDR1 MNHEY and CDR2 SMNVEV come from the germline V gene (reference sequence). The CDR3 has 14 amino acids. The CDR3 sequence: CASMPGPGRNEQFF. Here the CDR3 DNA reads TGTGCCAGTATGCCTGGGCCGGGAAGGAATGAGCAGTTCTTC.

This clone was counted only a few times. V and J are TRBV4-2 and TRBJ2-7, with D hard to call. Germline-derived CDR1 and CDR2 are LGHNA and YNFKEQ. This CDR3 region has 14 residues. The V end was cut by 0 bases, the J end by 1 base, with 7 bases between. The CDR3 coding sequence is TGTGCCAGCAGCCAAGAGCCTACGTCCTACGAGCAGTACTTC. This codes for CASSQEPTSYEQYF.